Listed here are 24 T cell receptor beta chains from one sample, sequenced in a study of graft-versus-host responses after intestinal transplantation. Assay: immunoSEQ multiplex PCR; the TCRdb copy retains only in-frame clones and omits some. The sample carries tens of thousands of clones, about 92% recorded once. No antigen is known for these receptors. The source was unstimulated CD8+ T cells sorted from spleen or lymph node cells, collected before intestinal transplant. The receptors stem from a human donor who received an intestinal transplant.

V usage is TRBV6-5 and J usage is TRBJ1-4, with a tentative D call TRBD1 (6 bases). Per germline, CDR1 MNHEY and CDR2 SVGAGI. The CDR3 consists of 15 residues. V lost 4 bases and J lost 8, with 17 bases in between. CDR3 DNA: TGTGCCAGCAGTTCCCCTCAGGGGCTACCGGAAAAACTGTTTTTT. Protein sequence: CASSSPQGLPEKLFF.

The chain links TRBV20-1 to TRBJ2-7, with D possibly matching TRBD2 (5 bases). Germline V lookup: CDR1 DFQATT, CDR2 SNEGSKA (reference sequence). The V end was cut by 3 bases, the J end by 6 bases, with 9 bases between. This CDR3 spans 11 amino acids. The CDR3 sequence is CSASAGGEQYF. In nucleotides, the CDR3 is TGCAGTGCTAGTGCGGGCGGCGAGCAGTACTTC.

The chain has TRBV27 and TRBJ1-2; unclear D gene. Trimming removed 2 bases from V and 6 bases from J, with 19 bases in between. Germline V gives CDR1 MNHEY, CDR2 SMNVEV (reference sequence). This CDR3 comprises 16 residues. CDR3 nucleotides: TGTGCCAGCAGTTTAGCTGTGGGATATAAGAGGGATGGCTACACCTTC. Translation gives CASSLAVGYKRDGYTF.

This clone was counted once. This chain uses TRBV11-3 with TRBJ2-7; 9 bases map to TRBD1. Germline values: CDR1 SGHNT, CDR2 YENEEA. The CDR3 sequence is 15 residues long. V was clipped by 5 bases and J by 6 bases; unmatched bases: 11. CDR3 loop: CASSRDRDFLGEQYF. The CDR3 nucleotides read TGTGCCAGCAGCCGGGACAGGGACTTTTTGGGCGAGCAGTACTTC.

The chain combines TRBV6-5 with TRBJ1-5; possibly TRBD1 for D (5 bases). The length of the CDR3 is 15 residues. V lost 8 bases, J lost 6 bases, and 20 bases lay in between. The germline gives CDR1 MNHEY, CDR2 SVGAGI. Here the CDR3 DNA reads TGTGCCAGCGCGGAAAAGCAGGGTAATCGTCAGCCCCAGCATTTT. It encodes CASAEKQGNRQPQHF.

The chain employs TRBV4-3 and TRBJ2-2; D gene unclear. The CDR3 runs 15 residues. Germline assignment: CDR1 LGHNA and CDR2 YSLEER. V was clipped by 0 bases and J by 4 bases, with 9 bases between them. The CDR3, as DNA: TGCGCCAGCAGCCAAGATGGGCAGAGCACCGGGGAGCTGTTTTTT. This encodes CASSQDGQSTGELFF.

The chain carries TRBV29-1 and TRBJ2-7, with D possibly TRBD1 on 6 matching bases. The CDR3 totals 14 residues. Germline CDR1 SQVTM, CDR2 ANQGSEA. V was clipped by 7 bases and J by 0 bases, with 16 bases between them. The CDR3 sequence: CSAVTPGDSYEQYF. Here the CDR3 DNA reads TGCAGCGCTGTAACCCCAGGGGACTCCTACGAGCAGTACTTC.

In DNA form, the CDR3 reads TGTGCCAGCAGTGAAGCGCCGGGGGGGGCGGGCAATCAGCCCCAGCATTTT. This sequence encodes CASSEAPGGAGNQPQHF. V usage is TRBV6-1 and J usage is TRBJ1-5; D is possibly TRBD1 (6 bases). V gave up 0 bases and J gave up 2 bases, with 14 bases separating them. The CDR3 is made up of 17 amino acids. CDR1 MNHNS and CDR2 SASEGT come from the germline V gene.

This chain's CDR3 is CSVVSESGTDTQYF. CDR3 sequence (DNA): TGCAGCGTTGTCTCCGAATCAGGCACAGATACGCAGTATTTT. The chain has TRBV29-1 and TRBJ2-3; D call uncertain. The CDR3 totals 14 residues. V was pared by 4 bases and J by 1 base, with 12 bases between. Germline V gene data show CDR1 as SQVTM and CDR2 as ANQGSEA.

The genes are TRBV10-2 and TRBJ1-4; D gene unclear. Germline CDR1 WSHSY, CDR2 SAAADI. Deletions cut 11 bases from V and 8 bases from J, with 21 bases between. The CDR3 runs 14 residues. CDR3 bases: TGCGCCTCCTCGGAGTCCGATGGACTAGAAAAACTGTTTTTT. The encoded protein is CASSESDGLEKLFF.

This clone appeared once. The CDR3, as DNA: TGTGCCAGCAGCTTAGGGCTAGCGGGGGGCCGGGCCTTGGAGCAGTTCTTC. This gives the protein CASSLGLAGGRALEQFF. V gene TRBV7-9 combines with J gene TRBJ2-1; TRBD2 agrees at 11 bases. There are 17 residues in the CDR3. V was pared by 1 base and J by 10 bases, with 12 bases of the junction left unmatched. The V gene's germline CDR1 is SEHNR and CDR2 FQNEAQ (reference sequence).

This clone was found once. J is TRBJ1-1 and V is TRBV9; D is ambiguous. The V end lost 1 base, the J end lost 4 bases, and 14 bases lay between the germline ends. The CDR3 covers 15 residues. Germline CDR1 reads SGDLS; CDR2 reads YYNGEE. In nucleotides, the CDR3 is TGTGCCAGCAGCGTAAGCAGCGGACGGGGCACTGAAGCTTTCTTT. This encodes CASSVSSGRGTEAFF.

The chain has TRBV4-3 and TRBJ1-1; TRBD1 aligns across 7 bases. The ends lost 3 bases at V and 7 bases at J; junction bases unmatched: 5. Germline values: CDR1 LGHNA, CDR2 YSLEER. CDR3 length equals 13 residues. Here the CDR3 DNA reads TGCGCCAGCAGCCAGGAACAGGGGCGTGAAGCTTTCTTT. It encodes CASSQEQGREAFF.

The chain couples TRBV5-4 to TRBJ2-1; 9 nucleotides agree with TRBD2. Germline V CDR1 and CDR2: SGHNT, YYREEE (reference sequence). This CDR3 has 17 residues. V shed 0 bases and J 7 bases; nucleotides not matched to a gene: 11. In DNA, the CDR3 is TGTGCCAGCAGCTTGGGCGGGGCGGGGGGGCCGAAGAATGAGCAGTTCTTC. Its translation: CASSLGGAGGPKNEQFF. The full variable domain, its missing parts supplied by reference TRBV5-4 and TRBJ2-1, is ETGVTQSPTHLIKTRGQQVTLRCSSQSGHNTVSWYQQALGQGPQFIFQYYREEENGRGNFPPRFSGLQFPNYSSELNVNALELDDSALYLCASSLGGAGGPKNEQFFGPGTRLTVL.

The chain has TRBV30 and TRBJ2-7; TRBD1 might be the D (6 bases). The CDR3 is 14 residues long. Between the trimmed V and J ends, which lost 3 bases and 1 base, there was a span of 13 bases. Germline V gene sequence: CDR1 GTSNPN, CDR2 SVGIG (reference sequence). CDR3 sequence: CAWSGLTGSYEQYF. For the CDR3, the DNA is TGTGCCTGGAGCGGGCTAACAGGGTCCTACGAGCAGTACTTC.

The gene calls are TRBV20-1 and TRBJ1-2; D is undetermined. Deletions cut 6 bases from V and 8 bases from J, with 13 bases between. Germline CDR1 and CDR2: DFQATT and SNEGSKA (reference sequence). CDR3 length: 11 amino acids. The CDR3 is CSALVAGGYTF. The CDR3 DNA follows: TGCAGTGCGCTAGTAGCGGGAGGCTACACCTTC.

The chain uses TRBV19 and TRBJ2-1; 11 nucleotides agree with TRBD1. The CDR3 is 17 amino acids. J gave up 8 bases and V 2 bases, and 11 bases lay outside the gene matches. Germline V gene sequence: CDR1 LNHDA, CDR2 SQIVND (reference sequence). CDR3 region: CASSIFGGGQGADEQFF. In DNA form, the CDR3 reads TGTGCCAGTAGTATATTCGGGGGAGGACAGGGGGCCGATGAGCAGTTCTTC.

Only one count was recorded for this clone. The rearrangement joins TRBV10-1 to TRBJ1-2; unclear D gene. V lost 1 base and J 6 bases, leaving 9 bases between the germline ends. The CDR3 has 13 amino acids. CDR1 is WNHNN and CDR2 is SYGVQD in the germline V gene (reference sequence). CDR3 in DNA: TGCGCCAGCAGTGAGTTCCCCGGGGATGGCTACACCTTC. It is translated as CASSEFPGDGYTF.

The rearrangement uses TRBV2 and TRBJ1-1; no firm D call. The CDR3 spans 16 residues. Germline CDR1 reads SNHLY; CDR2 reads FYNNEI. V lost 2 bases, J lost 1 base, and 14 bases lay in between. CDR3 DNA sequence: TGTGCCAGCAGTGAACCGGGTCTACCTGAGAACACTGAAGCTTTCTTT. It codes for CASSEPGLPENTEAFF.

This clone was observed once. The J gene is TRBJ2-7, the V gene TRBV6-1; TRBD1 matches at 9 bases. The ends lost 4 bases at V and 3 bases at J; junction bases unmatched: 4. This CDR3 region has 14 residues. Germline V gene sequence: CDR1 MNHNS, CDR2 SASEGT. The chain's CDR3 is CASSGDRGFYEQYF. The CDR3 DNA reads as TGTGCCAGCAGTGGCGACAGGGGGTTCTACGAGCAGTACTTC.

The V call is TRBV7-8, the J call TRBJ2-1; the match to TRBD2 covers 8 bases. With 5 bases clipped from V and 4 bases from J, the junction kept 10 bases outside the gene matches. Per the germline V gene, CDR1 is SGHVS and CDR2 is FQNEAQ. The CDR3 runs to 16 residues. The CDR3 bases are TGTGCCAGCAGCCTCACTAAGCGGGGGCCTTACAATGAGCAGTTCTTC. The encoded protein is CASSLTKRGPYNEQFF.

CDR3 in amino acids: CASKKTGDEKLFF. CDR3 DNA: TGTGCCAGTAAAAAGACAGGGGACGAAAAACTGTTTTTT. This rearrangement joins TRBV7-9 to TRBJ1-4, with 8 nucleotides matching TRBD1. This CDR3 is built from 13 residues. The J segment lost 8 bases and the V segment lost 9 bases, leaving 8 bases of the junction unmatched. Germline V gives CDR1 SEHNR, CDR2 FQNEAQ (reference sequence).

The chain employs TRBV7-2 and TRBJ2-7; D unresolved. Germline V CDR1 and CDR2: SGHTA, FQGNSA. This CDR3 is built from 14 residues. V was cut by 5 bases and J by 0 bases, with 11 bases left in between. The CDR3 here is CASSIRRYSYEQYF. DNA of the CDR3: TGTGCCAGCAGCATACGTCGGTACTCCTACGAGCAGTACTTC.

This sequence joins TRBV2 and TRBJ1-3, with D hard to call. The CDR3 extends over 15 amino acids. Germline CDR1 reads SNHLY; CDR2 reads FYNNEI. Trimming removed 1 base from V and 0 bases from J, with 7 bases in between. CDR3 in amino acids: CASSEGRVSGNTIYF. CDR3 coding DNA: TGTGCCAGCAGTGAAGGGAGGGTCTCTGGAAACACCATATATTTT.